This passage covers 13 T cell receptor beta chains from one sample sequenced in a study of cytomegalovirus exposure and HLA in healthy donors. The PCR contained 60 Vbeta and 13 Jbeta primers. TCRdb's table, derived via immunoSEQ multiplex PCR, lists solely in-frame clones and lacks some. The sample has 190,000 or so clones, roughly 78% seen once. Sequenced material: PBMCs. The receptors were gathered from a boy between 10 and 17 years old in good health and CMV-seronegative.

The chain is built from TRBV19 and TRBJ1-1, with TRBD1 identical over 8 bases. Germline CDR1 is LNHDA and CDR2 is SQIVND (reference sequence). CDR3 size: 15 residues. V lost 6 bases to trimming and J lost 6 bases; unmatched junction nucleotides: 12. DNA of the CDR3: TGTGCCAGTAGAAGGGGGACAGGAAAGAGGGCTGAAGCTTTCTTT. Its protein is CASRRGTGKRAEAFF.

V and J are TRBV19 and TRBJ1-5; TRBD1 is a possible D gene (6 bases). Trimming shortened V by 5 bases and J by 2 bases, and 10 bases separated the two germline ends. The CDR3 sequence is 14 residues long. CDR1 is LNHDA and CDR2 is SQIVND in the germline V gene (reference sequence). The CDR3 is CASSLAGGNQPQHF. For the CDR3, the DNA is TGTGCCAGTAGTTTGGCAGGGGGCAATCAGCCCCAGCATTTT. Combining the CDR3 with reference TRBV19 and TRBJ1-5 gives the whole variable domain DGGITQSPKYLFRKEGQNVTLSCEQNLNHDAMYWYRQDPGQGLRLIYYSQIVNDFQKGDIAEGYSVSREKKESFPLTVTSAQKNPTAFYLCASSLAGGNQPQHFGDGTRLSIL.

The sample holds a few counts of this clone. V is TRBV10-2 and J is TRBJ2-7; 7 bases fit TRBD2. V was clipped by 3 bases and J by 1 base; unmatched bases: 6. This CDR3 has 15 amino acids. Germline assignment: CDR1 WSHSY and CDR2 SAAADI. Here the CDR3 DNA reads TGCGCCAGCAGTGAACTAAGCGGGGTTTCCTACGAGCAGTACTTC. Protein sequence: CASSELSGVSYEQYF.

The chain couples TRBV9 to TRBJ1-1, with 8 bases that match TRBD1. Germline V gene sequence: CDR1 SGDLS, CDR2 YYNGEE. The CDR3 is made up of 13 amino acids. Trimming removed 0 bases from V and 8 bases from J; junction bases left unmatched: 3. As DNA, the CDR3 is TGTGCCAGCAGCGTAGCTGGACAGGGAGAAGCTTTCTTT. Its protein product is CASSVAGQGEAFF.

CDR3 DNA sequence: TGTGCCTGGAGTGACTCGCCCCCTTTCGAACAGACCCAGTACTTC. Its protein product is CAWSDSPPFEQTQYF. The chain joins TRBV30 to TRBJ2-5; the D is unclear. The CDR3 runs 15 residues. The V end was cut by 1 base, the J end by 6 bases, with 18 bases between. CDR1 and CDR2 from the germline V gene are GTSNPN and SVGIG (reference sequence).

The genes are TRBV28 and TRBJ2-7; 8 bases match TRBD1. The CDR3 is made up of 17 amino acids. Germline assignment: CDR1 MDHEN and CDR2 SYDVKM. The trim removed 6 bases at V and 3 bases at J, leaving 16 bases unmatched. CDR3 DNA sequence: TGTGCCAGCAGACCATGGGGTTGGACAGGGTCTAGCTACGAGCAGTACTTC. Amino acids: CASRPWGWTGSSYEQYF.

V is TRBV2 and J is TRBJ1-5, with 8 bases fitting TRBD1. Germline V gene sequence: CDR1 SNHLY, CDR2 FYNNEI. V was pared by 4 bases and J by 5 bases, with 7 bases of the junction left unmatched. CDR3 length equals 15 residues. CDR3 amino acids: CASSVRQGRDQPQHF. The CDR3 nucleotides read TGTGCCAGCAGTGTACGACAGGGGAGGGATCAGCCCCAGCATTTT.

J is TRBJ1-5 and V is TRBV4-1, with TRBD1 identical over 10 bases. The CDR3 is 16 amino acids. J gave up 4 bases and V 1 base, and 4 bases lay outside the gene matches. Germline CDR1 and CDR2: MGHRA and YSYEKL. For the CDR3, the DNA is TGCGCCAGCAGCCAAGCCTCGGACAGGGGGAATCAGCCCCAGCATTTT. Encoded protein: CASSQASDRGNQPQHF.

The gene calls are TRBV7-3 and TRBJ2-1; D might be TRBD1 (6 bases). Per the germline V gene, CDR1 is SGHTA and CDR2 is FQGTGA. The V end was cut by 2 bases, the J end by 5 bases, with 16 bases between. The CDR3 has 16 amino acids. The CDR3 loop is CASSLEISGHNNEQFF. The CDR3 nucleotides read TGTGCCAGCAGCTTAGAAATCTCGGGACATAACAATGAGCAGTTCTTC.

The chain is built from TRBV4-1 and TRBJ1-5; D ambiguous. The CDR3 spans 16 residues. Germline V gene data show CDR1 as MGHRA and CDR2 as YSYEKL. Trimming shortened V by 2 bases and J by 0 bases, and 11 bases separated the two germline ends. CDR3 sequence: CASSQPGGVSNQPQHF. The DNA of the CDR3 is TGCGCCAGCAGCCAACCCGGAGGAGTTAGCAATCAGCCCCAGCATTTT.

The chain employs TRBV15 and TRBJ1-3; D possibly corresponds to TRBD1 (6 bases). This CDR3 spans 20 amino acids. Germline V gives CDR1 LNHNV, CDR2 YYDKDF (reference sequence). Trimming removed 8 bases from V and 1 base from J, with 30 bases in between. The CDR3 sequence is CATWSLPILTGGLSGNTIYF. In DNA, the CDR3 is TGTGCCACCTGGTCTCTTCCTATTTTGACGGGGGGCTTGTCTGGAAACACCATATATTTT. The whole variable domain, filled in from reference TRBV15 and TRBJ1-3, reads DAMVIQNPRYQVTQFGKPVTLSCSQTLNHNVMYWYQQKSSQAPKLLFHYYDKDFNNEADTPDNFQSRRPNTSFCFLDIRSPGLGDTAMYLCATWSLPILTGGLSGNTIYFGEGSWLTVV.

To note about this clone: Germline is not matched at one junction end, which may reflect a read error. The chain is built from TRBV29-1 and TRBJ1-1, with D tentatively TRBD1 (5 bases). CDR3 length: 11 amino acids. The germline V gene has CDR1 SQVTM and CDR2 ANQGSEA. The CDR3 bases are TGCAGCGTTGAGATTCTGGGGGAGGGTGGGTTT. The encoded protein is CSVEILGEGGF.

This chain joins TRBV14 and TRBJ1-2, with 7 nucleotides matching TRBD1. The CDR3 has 13 residues. Germline trimming cut 4 bases from V and 6 bases from J; bases unmatched to any gene: 5. Germline CDR1 and CDR2: SGHDN and FVKESK. The CDR3 here is CASSPWDSDGYTF. CDR3 in DNA: TGTGCCAGCAGCCCCTGGGACAGCGATGGCTACACCTTC.